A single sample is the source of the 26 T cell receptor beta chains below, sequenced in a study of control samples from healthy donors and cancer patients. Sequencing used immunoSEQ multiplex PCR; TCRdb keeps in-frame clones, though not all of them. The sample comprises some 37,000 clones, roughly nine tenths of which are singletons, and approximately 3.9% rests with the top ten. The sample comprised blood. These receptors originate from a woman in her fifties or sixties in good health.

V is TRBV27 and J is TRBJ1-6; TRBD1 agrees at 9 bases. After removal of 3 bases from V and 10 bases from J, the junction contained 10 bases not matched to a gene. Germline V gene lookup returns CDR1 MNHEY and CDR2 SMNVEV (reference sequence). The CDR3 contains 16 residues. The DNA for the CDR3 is TGTGCCAGCAGTTTCTCAGCCGGGACAGGGAGGTCACCCCTCCACTTT. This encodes CASSFSAGTGRSPLHF.

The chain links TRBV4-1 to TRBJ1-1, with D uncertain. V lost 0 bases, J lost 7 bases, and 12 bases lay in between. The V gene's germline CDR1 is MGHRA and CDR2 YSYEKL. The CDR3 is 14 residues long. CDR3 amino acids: CASSQDSRGLEAFF. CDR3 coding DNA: TGCGCCAGCAGCCAAGATTCACGAGGCCTTGAAGCTTTCTTT.

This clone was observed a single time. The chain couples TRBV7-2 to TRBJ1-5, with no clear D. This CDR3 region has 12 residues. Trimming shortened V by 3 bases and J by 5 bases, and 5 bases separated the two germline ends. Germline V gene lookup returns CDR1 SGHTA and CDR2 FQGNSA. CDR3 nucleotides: TGTGCCAGCAGCTTCTCGGATCAGCCCCAGCATTTT. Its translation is CASSFSDQPQHF.

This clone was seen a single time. CDR3 DNA: TGTGCCAGCAGCTATCCGGGCGGCAGGCTAAACACTGAAGCTTTCTTT. It codes for CASSYPGGRLNTEAFF. This rearrangement joins TRBV7-9 to TRBJ1-1; D ambiguous. V lost 4 bases and J lost 2, with 17 bases in between. Germline V lookup: CDR1 SEHNR, CDR2 FQNEAQ (reference sequence). This CDR3 has 16 amino acids.

CDR3 region: CATSRGHVTSNQPQHF. In DNA, the CDR3 is TGTGCCACCAGCAGAGGGCATGTGACTAGCAATCAGCCCCAGCATTTT. This chain uses TRBV15 with TRBJ1-5; D not certain. The germline gives CDR1 LNHNV, CDR2 YYDKDF (reference sequence). This CDR3 has 16 residues. Deletions cut 1 base from V and 0 bases from J, with 10 bases between.

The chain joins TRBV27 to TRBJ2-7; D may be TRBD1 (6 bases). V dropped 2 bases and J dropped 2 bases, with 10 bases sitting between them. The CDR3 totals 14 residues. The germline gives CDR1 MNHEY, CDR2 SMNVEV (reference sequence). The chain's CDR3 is CASSLLGTPYEQYF. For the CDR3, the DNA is TGTGCCAGCAGTTTACTGGGGACACCCTACGAGCAGTACTTC.

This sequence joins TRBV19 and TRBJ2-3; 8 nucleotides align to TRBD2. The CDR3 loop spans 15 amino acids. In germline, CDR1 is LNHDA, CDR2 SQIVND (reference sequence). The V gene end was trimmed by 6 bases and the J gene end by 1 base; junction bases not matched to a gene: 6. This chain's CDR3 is CASRSAGVGTDTQYF. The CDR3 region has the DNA TGTGCCAGTAGGTCAGCGGGGGTGGGCACAGATACGCAGTATTTT.

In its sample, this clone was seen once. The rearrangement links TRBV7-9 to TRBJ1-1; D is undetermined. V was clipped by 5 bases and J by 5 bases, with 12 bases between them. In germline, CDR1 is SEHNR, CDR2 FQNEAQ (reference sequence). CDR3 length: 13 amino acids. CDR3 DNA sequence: TGTGCCAGCAGCGCCAGTATGAGGACTGAAGCTTTCTTT. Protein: CASSASMRTEAFF.

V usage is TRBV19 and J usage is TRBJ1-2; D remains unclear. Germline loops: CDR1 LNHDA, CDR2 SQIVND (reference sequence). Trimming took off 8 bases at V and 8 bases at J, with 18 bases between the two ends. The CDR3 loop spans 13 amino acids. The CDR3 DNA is TGTGCCAGTCACACCCCCCATAAAGACGGCTACACCTTC. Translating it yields CASHTPHKDGYTF.

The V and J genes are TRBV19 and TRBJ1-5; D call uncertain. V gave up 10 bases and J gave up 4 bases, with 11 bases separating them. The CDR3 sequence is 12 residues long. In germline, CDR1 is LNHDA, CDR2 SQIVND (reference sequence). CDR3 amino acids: CATKRGNQPQHF. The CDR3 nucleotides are TGTGCCACAAAGAGAGGTAATCAGCCCCAGCATTTT.

The CDR3 is CASSLQEDYGYTF. The CDR3 DNA reads TGTGCCAGCAGCTTGCAAGAGGACTATGGCTACACCTTC. V gene TRBV7-9 combines with J gene TRBJ1-2; D is uncertain. Looked up from germline, CDR1 is SEHNR and CDR2 is FQNEAQ (reference sequence). The ends were cut back, 3 bases at V and 3 bases at J, with 8 bases in the middle. The CDR3 runs to 13 residues. The full variable domain, rest sourced from reference TRBV7-9 and TRBJ1-2, is DTGVSQNPRHKITKRGQNVTFRCDPISEHNRLYWYRQTLGQGPEFLTYFQNEAQLEKSRLLSDRFSAERPKGSFSTLEIQRTEQGDSAMYLCASSLQEDYGYTFGSGTRLTVV.

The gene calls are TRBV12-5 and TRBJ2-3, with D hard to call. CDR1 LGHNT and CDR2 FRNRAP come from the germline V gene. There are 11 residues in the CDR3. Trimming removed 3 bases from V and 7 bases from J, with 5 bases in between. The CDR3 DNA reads TGTGCTAGTGGTTTTGGTAATACGCAGTATTTT. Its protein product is CASGFGNTQYF.

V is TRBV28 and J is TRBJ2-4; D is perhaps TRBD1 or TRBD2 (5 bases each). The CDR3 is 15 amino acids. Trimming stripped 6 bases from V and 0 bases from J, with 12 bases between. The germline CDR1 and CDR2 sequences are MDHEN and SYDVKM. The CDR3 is CASRSGRLAKNIQYF. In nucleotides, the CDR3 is TGTGCCAGCAGGTCGGGACGGCTAGCCAAAAACATTCAGTACTTC.

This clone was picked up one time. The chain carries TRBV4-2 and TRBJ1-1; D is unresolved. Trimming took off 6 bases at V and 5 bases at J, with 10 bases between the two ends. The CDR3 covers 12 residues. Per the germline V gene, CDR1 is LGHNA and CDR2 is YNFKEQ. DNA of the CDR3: TGTGCCAGCAGGGGCGGAGAAACTGAAGCTTTCTTT. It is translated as CASRGGETEAFF.

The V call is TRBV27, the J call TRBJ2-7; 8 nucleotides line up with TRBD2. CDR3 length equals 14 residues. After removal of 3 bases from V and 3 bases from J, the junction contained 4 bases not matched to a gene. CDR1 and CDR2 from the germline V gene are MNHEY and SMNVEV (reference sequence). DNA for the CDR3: TGTGCCAGCAGTTTTACTAGCGGCCGCTACGAGCAGTACTTC. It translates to CASSFTSGRYEQYF.

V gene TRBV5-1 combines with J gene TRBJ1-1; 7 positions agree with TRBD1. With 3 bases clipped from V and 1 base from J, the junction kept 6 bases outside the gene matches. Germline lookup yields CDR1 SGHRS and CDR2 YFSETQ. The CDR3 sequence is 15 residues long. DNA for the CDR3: TGCGCCAGCAGCTCGGACGACAGGGCGAACACTGAAGCTTTCTTT. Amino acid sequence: CASSSDDRANTEAFF.

CDR3: CASSQRVGNQPQHF. Here the CDR3 DNA reads TGCGCCAGCAGCCAAAGGGTGGGCAATCAGCCCCAGCATTTT. This sequence joins TRBV4-3 and TRBJ1-5; no clear D gene. The V and J ends lost 2 bases and 2 bases respectively, with 7 bases between them. Germline V gene lookup returns CDR1 LGHNA and CDR2 YSLEER. The CDR3 totals 14 residues.

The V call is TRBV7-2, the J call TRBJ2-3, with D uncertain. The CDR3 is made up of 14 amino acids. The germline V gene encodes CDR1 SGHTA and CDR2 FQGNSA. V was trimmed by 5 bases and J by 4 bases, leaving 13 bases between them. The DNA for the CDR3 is TGTGCCAGCAGCCTAAACTCGGGCGCAGATACGCAGTATTTT. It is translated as CASSLNSGADTQYF.

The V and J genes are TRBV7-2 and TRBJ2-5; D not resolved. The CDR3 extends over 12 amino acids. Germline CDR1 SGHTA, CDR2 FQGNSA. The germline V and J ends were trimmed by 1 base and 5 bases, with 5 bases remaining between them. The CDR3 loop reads CASSLVGETQYF. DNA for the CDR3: TGTGCCAGCAGCTTAGTGGGCGAGACCCAGTACTTC.

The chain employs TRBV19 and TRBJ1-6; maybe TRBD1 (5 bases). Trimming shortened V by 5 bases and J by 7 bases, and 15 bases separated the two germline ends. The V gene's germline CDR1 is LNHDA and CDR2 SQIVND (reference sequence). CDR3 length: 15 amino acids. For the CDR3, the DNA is TGTGCCAGTAGTCCCAGCCGGGGACCGAATTCACCCCTCCACTTT. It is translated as CASSPSRGPNSPLHF.

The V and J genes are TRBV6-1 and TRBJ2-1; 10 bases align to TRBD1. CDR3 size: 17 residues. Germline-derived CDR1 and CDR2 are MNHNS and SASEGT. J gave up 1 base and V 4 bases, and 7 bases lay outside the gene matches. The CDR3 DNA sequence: TGTGCCAGCAGTGCCCCAGGACAGGGGGGGTCCTACAATGAGCAGTTCTTC. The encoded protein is CASSAPGQGGSYNEQFF.

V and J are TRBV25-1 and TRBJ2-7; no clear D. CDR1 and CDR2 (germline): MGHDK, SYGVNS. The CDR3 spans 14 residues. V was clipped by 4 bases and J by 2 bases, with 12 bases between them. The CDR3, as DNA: TGTGCCAGCAGTGTCGAAAGGTTCCCCTACGAGCAGTACTTC. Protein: CASSVERFPYEQYF.

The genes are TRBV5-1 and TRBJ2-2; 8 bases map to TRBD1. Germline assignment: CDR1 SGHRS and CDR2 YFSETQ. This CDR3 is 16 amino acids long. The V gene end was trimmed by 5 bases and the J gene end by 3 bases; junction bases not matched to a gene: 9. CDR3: CASSPGTGAYTGELFF. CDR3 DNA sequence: TGCGCCAGCAGTCCCGGGACAGGAGCGTACACCGGGGAGCTGTTTTTT.

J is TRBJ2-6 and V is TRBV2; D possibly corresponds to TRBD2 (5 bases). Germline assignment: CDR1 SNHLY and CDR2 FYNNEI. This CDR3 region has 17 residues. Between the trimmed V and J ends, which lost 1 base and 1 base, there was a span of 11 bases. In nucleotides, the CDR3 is TGTGCCAGCAGTGAAGGGTTGACGGGGTCTGGGGCCAACGTCCTGACTTTC. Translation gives CASSEGLTGSGANVLTF. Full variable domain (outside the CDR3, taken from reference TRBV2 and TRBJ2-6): EPEVTQTPSHQVTQMGQEVILRCVPISNHLYFYWYRQILGQKVEFLVSFYNNEISEKSEIFDDQFSVERPDGSNFTLKIRSTKLEDSAMYFCASSEGLTGSGANVLTFGAGSRLTVL.

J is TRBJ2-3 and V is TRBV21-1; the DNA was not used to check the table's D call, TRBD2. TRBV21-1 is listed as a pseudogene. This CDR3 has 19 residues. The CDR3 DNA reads TGTGCCAGCAGCAAATGGGAACTAGCGGGGGGGCTTACCACAGATACGCAGTATTTT. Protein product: CASSKWELAGGLTTDTQYF.

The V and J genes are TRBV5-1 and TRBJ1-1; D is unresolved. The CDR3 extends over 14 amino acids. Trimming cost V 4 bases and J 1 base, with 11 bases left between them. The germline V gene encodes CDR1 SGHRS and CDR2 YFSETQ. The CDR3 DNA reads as TGCGCCAGCAGCGTGTCGAAAGGGAACACTGAAGCTTTCTTT. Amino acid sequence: CASSVSKGNTEAFF.